This T cell receptor (beta chain) was identified during a study of spatial heterogeneity in lung cancer. Study at large: Raw sequencing reads included, on average, more than 8.5 appearances of each unique TCR and UMI combination.

V was cut by 0 bases and J by 0 bases, with 9 bases left in between. Germline assignment: CDR1 LGHNA and CDR2 YSLEER. The CDR3 length is 16 residues. Time point meaning: sample taken at primary tumor resection. Patients with untreated early-stage non-small cell lung cancer, numbering 55 to 75, were the donors. Sequencing covered unsorted whole RNA taken from tumor, nontumor lung or frozen PBMC. A single record per CDR3 protein comes from TCRdb applying MiXCR to the 5' RACE reads. The sample shows approximately 20,000 distinct CDR3 sequences, over 2.5% of them seen only once. Overall study results and limits: Tumor mutation count correlated with how many alpha and beta TCRs expanded intratumorally.

This clonotype was seen at least ten times. Its antigen remains unidentified. J is TRBJ1-3 and V is TRBV4-3; D gene ambiguous. Here the sequenced sample was lung tumor tissue, taken at surgery. The receptor's source is a male donor with early-stage non-small cell lung cancer. This CDR3 reads CASSQDLRSSGNTIYF. The CDR3 DNA reads as TGCGCCAGCAGCCAAGATCTTAGGAGCTCTGGAAACACCATATATTTT.